This is a list of T cell receptor beta chains from one sample in a study of T-cell reconstitution after alpha-beta-depleted transplantation in children. TCRdb redid the calling of the PCR reads with MiXCR, one entry per CDR3 protein. The sample lists about 350,000 distinct CDR3 sequences, 15% to 20% occurring once. Sequencing used PBMCs, mostly from graft donor cells, obtained 360 days after TCRalphabeta/CD19-depleted stem cell transplant. All receptors derive from a male patient between 2 and 10 years old who had a stem cell transplant for acute lymphoblastic leukemia, so the T cells may come from the graft donor. Both conserved end residues are part of each CDR3. D genes are given only for firm matches. The size entry is marked missing in some rows and otherwise reads once, few, many or a size class.

>TRBV29-1|many|TRBJ2-1|TRBD2
CSVEGTSISYNEQFF
TGCAGCGTTGAAGGGACTAGCATATCCTACAATGAGCAGTTCTTC
>TRBV30|few|TRBJ2-3|TRBD2
CAWSARTSGRADTQYF
TGTGCCTGGAGTGCCCGGACTAGCGGGAGAGCAGATACGCAGTATTTT
>TRBV28|NA|TRBJ1-1|NA
CASSLDAADTEAFF
TGTGCCAGCAGTTTAGACGCGGCCGACACTGAAGCTTTCTTT
>TRBV27|few|TRBJ1-2|NA
CASSLSAGLGGYTF
TGTGCCAGCAGTTTATCGGCCGGTTTGGGTGGCTACACCTTC
>TRBV12-5|few|TRBJ2-3|NA
CASSFGCTGFDRCTQYF
TGTGCTAGTAGTTTCGGCTGTACAGGGTTTGATCGGTGTACGCAGTATTTT
>TRBV5-1|few|TRBJ2-7|TRBD2
CASSLGGGSFYEQYF
TGCGCCAGCAGCTTGGGAGGCGGGAGTTTCTACGAGCAGTACTTC
>TRBV7-9|NA|TRBJ1-2|TRBD1
CASSSSGTGAYGYTF
TGTGCCAGCAGCTCGTCCGGGACAGGGGCCTATGGCTACACCTTC
>TRBV20-1|few|TRBJ1-6|NA
CSAQIGTPEQRSPLHF
TGCAGTGCCCAAATAGGGACCCCCGAGCAGAGGTCACCCCTCCACTTT
>TRBV7-2|few|TRBJ2-1|NA
CASSLVAGLSYNEQFF
TGTGCCAGCAGCTTAGTCGCAGGCCTCTCCTACAATGAGCAGTTCTTC
>TRBV20-1|NA|TRBJ2-5|NA
CSARGGVWVQETQYF
TGCAGTGCTAGGGGGGGAGTTTGGGTCCAAGAGACCCAGTACTTC
>TRBV12-3/TRBV12-4|few|TRBJ2-3|NA
CASISPLTDTQYF
TGTGCCAGCATAAGTCCCCTCACAGATACGCAGTATTTT
>TRBV30|NA|TRBJ2-5|NA
CAWSRGHRGETQYF
TGTGCCTGGAGTAGGGGCCATAGGGGCGAGACCCAGTACTTC
>TRBV12-3/TRBV12-4|few|TRBJ2-1|NA
CASRRGEGPYNEQFF
TGTGCCAGCAGGCGAGGGGAAGGGCCTTACAATGAGCAGTTCTTC
>TRBV18|NA|TRBJ2-7|NA
CASSPGREPYEQYF
TGTGCCAGCTCACCTGGTAGGGAGCCCTACGAGCAGTACTTC
>TRBV5-6|many|TRBJ2-5|TRBD2
CASSLAGEGRETQYF
TGTGCCAGCAGCTTGGCCGGGGAGGGGAGAGAGACCCAGTACTTC
>TRBV27|many|TRBJ2-1|NA
CASSLMGESIYEQFF
TGTGCCAGCAGTTTAATGGGGGAGAGTATATATGAGCAGTTCTTC
>TRBV6-2/TRBV6-3|few|TRBJ2-3|NA
CASSPIVGWGTDTQYF
TGTGCCAGCAGCCCCATTGTAGGCTGGGGGACAGATACGCAGTATTTT
>TRBV6-2/TRBV6-3|many|TRBJ2-7|TRBD1
CASSYRDRNSYEQYF
TGTGCCAGCAGTTACCGGGACAGGAATTCCTACGAGCAGTACTTC
>TRBV20-1|NA|TRBJ2-7|TRBD2
CSAELAEPLYEQYF
TGCAGTGCTGAACTAGCGGAACCCCTCTACGAGCAGTACTTC
>TRBV4-2|few|TRBJ2-7|TRBD2
CASSPSGRALYEQYF
TGTGCCAGCAGCCCTAGCGGGAGGGCCCTTTACGAGCAGTACTTC
>TRBV5-1|few|TRBJ2-2|NA
CASSSGQFKNTGELFF
TGCGCCAGCAGCTCCGGACAGTTCAAGAACACCGGGGAGCTGTTTTTT
>TRBV29-1|few|TRBJ2-7|NA
CSVELLGGSTYEQYF
TGCAGCGTTGAGTTGCTGGGGGGTAGCACCTACGAGCAGTACTTC
>TRBV5-1|many|TRBJ1-4|NA
CASSFQGSNEKLFF
TGCGCCAGCAGCTTTCAGGGGTCTAATGAAAAACTGTTTTTT
>TRBV23-1|NA|TRBJ2-2|TRBD2
CASSQSRRTSGRKNTGELFF
TGCGCCAGCAGTCAATCGAGAAGGACTAGCGGGAGAAAGAACACCGGGGAGCTGTTTTTT
>TRBV4-1|NA|TRBJ2-5|NA
CASSRGRGGETQYF
TGCGCCAGCAGCCGCGGCAGGGGAGGGGAGACCCAGTACTTC
>TRBV5-5|NA|TRBJ2-4|NA
CASSLARTENIQYF
TGTGCCAGCAGCTTGGCTAGGACAGAAAACATTCAGTACTTC
>TRBV10-2|NA|TRBJ2-7|NA
CASSFDEPYEQYF
TGCGCCAGCAGCTTCGACGAACCCTACGAGCAGTACTTC
>TRBV4-2|few|TRBJ2-1|TRBD2
CASSQDRGGGGIAGGPNEQFF
TGTGCCAGCAGCCAAGATAGAGGAGGGGGGGGAATAGCGGGAGGGCCAAATGAGCAGTTCTTC
>TRBV29-1|NA|TRBJ2-7|NA
CSVRTTAYEQYF
TGCAGCGTTCGTACGACAGCCTACGAGCAGTACTTC
>TRBV7-2|NA|TRBJ1-1|NA
CASSLARAGKNTEAFF
TGTGCCAGCAGCTTAGCGCGGGCAGGGAAGAACACTGAAGCTTTCTTT
>TRBV6-6|few|TRBJ2-2|NA
CASTEQGTGELFF
TGTGCCAGCACCGAACAGGGCACCGGGGAGCTGTTTTTT
>TRBV20-1|NA|TRBJ2-1|NA
CSARDTVAPTIGLSDEQFF
TGCAGTGCTAGAGATACAGTAGCCCCAACGATCGGCCTTTCCGATGAGCAGTTCTTC
>TRBV6-1|NA|TRBJ2-7|TRBD2
CASRHVAGGNEQYF
TGTGCCAGCAGGCATGTAGCGGGAGGCAACGAGCAGTACTTC
>TRBV3-1|NA|TRBJ2-1|NA
CASSQRAARRGAHEQFF
TGTGCCAGCAGCCAACGGGCAGCCAGGAGAGGAGCACATGAGCAGTTCTTC
>TRBV18|NA|TRBJ2-3|TRBD2
CASSNPGLAVSDTQYF
TGTGCCAGCTCAAATCCGGGACTAGCGGTGTCAGATACGCAGTATTTT
>TRBV4-2|many|TRBJ2-3|TRBD2
CASSQFLAGGPDTQYF
TGTGCCAGCAGCCAATTTCTAGCGGGAGGGCCGGATACGCAGTATTTT
>TRBV7-2|NA|TRBJ1-1|TRBD1
CASSFLDRGGTEVFF
TGTGCCAGCAGCTTCCTTGACAGGGGGGGAACCGAAGTTTTCTTT
>TRBV4-3|many|TRBJ2-5|NA
CASSQYFGEETQYF
TGCGCCAGCAGCCAATATTTCGGGGAAGAGACCCAGTACTTC
>TRBV6-5|few|TRBJ2-3|NA
CASSNLGADTQYF
TGTGCCAGCAGTAACCTGGGGGCAGATACGCAGTATTTT
>TRBV24-1|NA|TRBJ2-1|NA
CATSDSQGPYNEQFF
TGTGCCACCAGTGATTCCCAGGGGCCCTACAATGAGCAGTTCTTC